This T cell receptor beta chain is from a study of monozygotic twins with inflammatory bowel disease. The V gene's germline CDR1 is LGHDT and CDR2 YNNKEL (reference sequence). The CDR3 contains 14 residues. Every single donor had a roughly 2.5 ml blood sample drawn. From the 5' RACE reads, TCRdb lists one entry per CDR3 protein and no DNA. With approximately 400,000 distinct CDR3 sequences in the sample, the ten largest clones hold roughly 2.3%. Specimen: blood. This sequence joins TRBV3-1 and TRBJ2-7; the D gene TCRdb calls, TRBD1, cannot be checked with no DNA. This sequence was found in a human donor with ulcerative colitis or Crohn's disease, or a healthy co-twin of an affected twin (not recorded which). This CDR3 reads CASSPRQGLDEQYF.